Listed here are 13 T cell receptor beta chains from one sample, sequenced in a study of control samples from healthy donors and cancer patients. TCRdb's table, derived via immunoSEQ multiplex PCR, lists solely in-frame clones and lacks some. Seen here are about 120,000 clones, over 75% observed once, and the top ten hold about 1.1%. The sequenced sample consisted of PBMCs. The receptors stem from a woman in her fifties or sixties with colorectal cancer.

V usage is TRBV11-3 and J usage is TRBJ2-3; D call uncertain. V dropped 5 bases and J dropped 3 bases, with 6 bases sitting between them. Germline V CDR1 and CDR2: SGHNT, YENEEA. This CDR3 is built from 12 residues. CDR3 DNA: TGTGCCAGCAGCGTGAATACAGATACGCAGTATTTT. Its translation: CASSVNTDTQYF. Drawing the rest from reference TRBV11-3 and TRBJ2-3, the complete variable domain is EAGVVQSPRYKIIEKKQPVAFWCNPISGHNTLYWYLQNLGQGPELLIRYENEEAVDDSQLPKDRFSAERLKGVDSTLKIQPAELGDSAVYLCASSVNTDTQYFGPGTRLTVL.

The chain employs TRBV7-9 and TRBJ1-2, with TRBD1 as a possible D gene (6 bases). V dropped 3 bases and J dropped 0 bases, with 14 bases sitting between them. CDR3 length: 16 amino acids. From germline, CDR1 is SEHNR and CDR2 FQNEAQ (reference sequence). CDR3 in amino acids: CASSFGLGGANYGYTF. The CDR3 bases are TGTGCCAGCAGCTTCGGTTTGGGGGGCGCTAACTATGGCTACACCTTC.

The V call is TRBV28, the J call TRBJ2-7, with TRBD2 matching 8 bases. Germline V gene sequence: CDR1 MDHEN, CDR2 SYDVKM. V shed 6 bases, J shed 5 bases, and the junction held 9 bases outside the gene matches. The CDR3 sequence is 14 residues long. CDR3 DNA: TGTGCCAGCAGGACGGGGGGGGCTCCCAACGAGCAGTACTTC. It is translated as CASRTGGAPNEQYF.

The CDR3 DNA reads TGTGCCAGCAGCGTAGGGGGTCCGGAGCAGTTCTTC. It codes for CASSVGGPEQFF. This sequence joins TRBV9 and TRBJ2-1; D not certain. The CDR3 has 12 amino acids. With 0 bases removed from V and 10 bases from J, the gap between germline ends came to 8 bases. Germline V CDR1 and CDR2: SGDLS, YYNGEE. Looking up the rest from reference TRBV9 and TRBJ2-1 gives the full variable domain: DSGVTQTPKHLITATGQRVTLRCSPRSGDLSVYWYQQSLDQGLQFLIQYYNGEERAKGNILERFSAQQFPDLHSELNLSSLELGDSALYFCASSVGGPEQFFGPGTRLTVL.

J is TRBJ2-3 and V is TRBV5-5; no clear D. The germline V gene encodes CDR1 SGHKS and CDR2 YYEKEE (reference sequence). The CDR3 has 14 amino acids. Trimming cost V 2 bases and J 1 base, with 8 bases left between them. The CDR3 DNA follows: TGTGCCAGCAGCTTTACGGTAGGCACAGATACGCAGTATTTT. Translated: CASSFTVGTDTQYF.

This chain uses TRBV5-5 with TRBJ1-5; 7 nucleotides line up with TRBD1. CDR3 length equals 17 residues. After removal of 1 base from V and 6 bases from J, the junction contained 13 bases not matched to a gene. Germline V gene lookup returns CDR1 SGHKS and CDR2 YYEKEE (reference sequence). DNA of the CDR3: TGTGCCAGCAGCTTGAAAAATAGGGGGACAGCGAGTCAGCCCCAGCATTTT. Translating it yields CASSLKNRGTASQPQHF.

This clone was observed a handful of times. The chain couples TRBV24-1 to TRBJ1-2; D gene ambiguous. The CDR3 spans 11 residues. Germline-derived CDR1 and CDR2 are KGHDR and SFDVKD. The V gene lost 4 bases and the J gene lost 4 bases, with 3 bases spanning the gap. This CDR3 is CATSEPYGYTF. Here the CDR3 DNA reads TGTGCCACCAGTGAACCCTATGGCTACACCTTC.

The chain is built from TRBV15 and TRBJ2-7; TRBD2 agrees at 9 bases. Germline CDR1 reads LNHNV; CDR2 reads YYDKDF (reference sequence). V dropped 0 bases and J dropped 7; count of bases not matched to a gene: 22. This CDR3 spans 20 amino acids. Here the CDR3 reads CATSRDRGLAGVSIGREQYF. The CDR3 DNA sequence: TGTGCCACCAGCAGAGATCGTGGTTTAGCGGGAGTCTCTATTGGGCGGGAGCAGTACTTC.

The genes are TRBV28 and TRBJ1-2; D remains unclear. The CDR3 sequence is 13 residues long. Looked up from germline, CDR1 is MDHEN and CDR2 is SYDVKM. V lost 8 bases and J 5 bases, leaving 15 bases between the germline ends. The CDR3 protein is CASSLRRRYGYTF. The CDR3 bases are TGTGCCAGCTCCCTTAGGCGGCGGTATGGCTACACCTTC.

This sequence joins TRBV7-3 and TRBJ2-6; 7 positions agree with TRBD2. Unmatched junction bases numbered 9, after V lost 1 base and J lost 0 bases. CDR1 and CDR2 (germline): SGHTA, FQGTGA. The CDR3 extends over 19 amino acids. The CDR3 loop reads CASSLIGPGGYSGANVLTF. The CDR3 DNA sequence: TGTGCCAGCAGCTTAATTGGGCCCGGGGGGTACTCTGGGGCCAACGTCCTGACTTTC. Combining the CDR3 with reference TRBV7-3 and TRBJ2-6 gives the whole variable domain GAGVSQTPSNKVTEKGKYVELRCDPISGHTALYWYRQSLGQGPEFLIYFQGTGAADDSGLPNDRFFAVRPEGSVSTLKIQRTERGDSAVYLCASSLIGPGGYSGANVLTFGAGSRLTVL.

CDR3 in DNA: TGTGCCAGCAGGGAACAGGGGTTTAGCTATGGCTACACCTTC. This encodes CASREQGFSYGYTF. This chain joins TRBV25-1 and TRBJ1-2, with 7 bases matching TRBD1. The J segment lost 4 bases and the V segment lost 6 bases, leaving 8 bases of the junction unmatched. The CDR3 has 14 residues. In germline, CDR1 is MGHDK, CDR2 SYGVNS.

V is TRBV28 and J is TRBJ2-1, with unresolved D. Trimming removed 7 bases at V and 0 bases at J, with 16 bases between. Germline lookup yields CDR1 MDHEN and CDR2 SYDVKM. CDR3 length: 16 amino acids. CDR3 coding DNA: TGTGCCAGCACCGGTCTAAATCGTTTCTCCTACAATGAGCAGTTCTTC. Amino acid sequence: CASTGLNRFSYNEQFF.

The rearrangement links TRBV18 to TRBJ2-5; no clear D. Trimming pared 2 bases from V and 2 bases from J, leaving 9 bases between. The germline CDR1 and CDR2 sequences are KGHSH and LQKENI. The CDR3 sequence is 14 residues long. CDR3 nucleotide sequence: TGTGCCAGCTCACCAGACCGTTTTCAAGAGACCCAGTACTTC. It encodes CASSPDRFQETQYF.